A single sample gave rise to the 29 T cell receptor beta chains below, sequenced in a study of shared clonotypes between healthy human individuals (dated by TCRdb to the early 2020s). For the CD8 naive samples, CD45RO-negative cells were positively selected for CCR7, yielding a CD45RA+CCR7+ population from which TemRA cells were excluded. The library was made by the immunoSEQ multiplex PCR assay. TCRdb carries this immuneACCESS record with in-frame sequences only. Its versions omit some clonotypes, under half of them owing to an unresolved V gene in the studies checked, with the rest unexplained. Here the sample has about 2.2 million clones; 85% to 95% occur a single time. In total, the top ten clones hold 1.5% to 2% of the sample. Sequencing used naive CD8+ T cells from PBMCs. The cell subset or site label here, explained by the study, means: CD45RA+CCR7+. The origin of the receptors is a man between 18 and 29 years old in good health. Some clones in this sample may be carry-over from other donors' samples.

V and J are TRBV29-1 and TRBJ2-7; perhaps TRBD1 as D (5 bases). The germline V and J ends were trimmed by 4 bases and 2 bases, with 12 bases remaining between them. This CDR3 is built from 13 residues. Germline values: CDR1 SQVTM, CDR2 ANQGSEA. The CDR3 region is CSVVVGATYEQYF. The CDR3 DNA sequence: TGCAGCGTTGTGGTAGGGGCCACCTACGAGCAGTACTTC.

The CDR3 DNA reads TGTGCCAGCAGCACCCACAGGGCCGATACGCAGTATTTT. This encodes CASSTHRADTQYF. The chain has TRBV11-2 and TRBJ2-3; D is perhaps TRBD1 (6 bases). Germline CDR1 is SGHAT and CDR2 is FQNNGV. The CDR3 loop spans 13 amino acids. Between the trimmed V and J ends, which lost 5 bases and 6 bases, there was a span of 12 bases.

The chain combines TRBV19 with TRBJ1-3; perhaps TRBD1 as D (5 bases). Trimming cost V 2 bases and J 0 bases, with 11 bases left between them. The CDR3 consists of 16 residues. Germline CDR1 LNHDA, CDR2 SQIVND (reference sequence). The CDR3 DNA reads as TGTGCCAGTAGTATACCCCAGGGCTACTCTGGAAACACCATATATTTT. Protein sequence: CASSIPQGYSGNTIYF.

The chain combines TRBV11-2 with TRBJ2-7; D is possibly TRBD2 (6 bases). Trimming removed 5 bases from V and 1 base from J, with 27 bases in between. CDR1 is SGHAT, CDR2 FQNNGV, per germline. This CDR3 contains 19 residues. CDR3 DNA sequence: TGTGCCAGCAGCCTGAAGGTGATCCGCGGGATGTTTTGGTCCTACGAGCAGTACTTC. Its translation: CASSLKVIRGMFWSYEQYF.

Note on this clone: The sample holds other DNA sequences that translate to the same CDR3. The V gene is TRBV5-4, the J gene TRBJ2-7; D uncertain. The CDR3 loop spans 12 amino acids. Germline V gives CDR1 SGHNT, CDR2 YYREEE (reference sequence). The V gene lost 2 bases and the J gene lost 4 bases, with 7 bases spanning the gap. The CDR3 sequence: CASSFGGYEQYF. The CDR3 DNA reads TGTGCCAGCAGCTTTGGTGGGTACGAGCAGTACTTC.

The rearrangement links TRBV7-8 to TRBJ2-7; no reliable D call. From germline, CDR1 is SGHVS and CDR2 FQNEAQ. CDR3 length: 16 amino acids. Deletions cut 1 base from V and 3 bases from J, with 16 bases between. CDR3 coding DNA: TGTGCCAGCAGCTTAGGGGTACAGCGAACCCTCTACGAGCAGTACTTC. Residues: CASSLGVQRTLYEQYF.

This clone was observed a few times. The CDR3 region has the DNA TGTGCCAGCAGTTACACCTTGACAGGCACCGGGGAGCTGTTTTTT. Protein sequence: CASSYTLTGTGELFF. This chain connects TRBV6-5 to TRBJ2-2; possibly TRBD1 for D (6 bases). Between the trimmed V and J ends, which lost 2 bases and 4 bases, there was a span of 11 bases. Germline V lookup: CDR1 MNHEY, CDR2 SVGAGI. CDR3 length: 15 residues.

The chain links TRBV27 to TRBJ2-7, with D possibly TRBD2 on 6 matching bases. Per germline, CDR1 MNHEY and CDR2 SMNVEV (reference sequence). This CDR3 spans 18 amino acids. Trimming removed 1 base from V and 5 bases from J, with 24 bases in between. In nucleotides, the CDR3 is TGTGCCAGCAGTTTATTCTACGGTGGTCGGGGAGGTCGGGACGAGCAGTACTTC. Residues: CASSLFYGGRGGRDEQYF.

The chain recombines TRBV7-8 with TRBJ2-7; D is perhaps TRBD2 (5 bases). V was cut by 0 bases and J by 5 bases, with 8 bases left in between. Germline CDR1 and CDR2: SGHVS and FQNEAQ. CDR3 length: 13 amino acids. CDR3 DNA sequence: TGTGCCAGCAGCTTAGCAGTGAGGGACGAGCAGTACTTC. Amino acids: CASSLAVRDEQYF.

Notes on this clone: The same CDR3 is also encoded by other DNA sequences in this sample. This sequence joins TRBV9 and TRBJ2-7; D is ambiguous. This CDR3 has 14 residues. Germline V gene data show CDR1 as SGDLS and CDR2 as YYNGEE. Trimming removed 0 bases from V and 2 bases from J, with 9 bases in between. The CDR3: CASSVGGSTYEQYF. Written as DNA, the CDR3 is TGTGCCAGCAGCGTAGGGGGTTCAACCTACGAGCAGTACTTC.

The CDR3 reads CASSYALDNEQFF. As DNA, the CDR3 is TGTGCCAGCAGTTACGCCCTCGACAATGAGCAGTTCTTC. The V call is TRBV6-5, the J call TRBJ2-1; D remains ambiguous. The ends were cut back, 2 bases at V and 5 bases at J, with 7 bases in the middle. CDR1 is MNHEY, CDR2 SVGAGI, per germline. This CDR3 is 13 amino acids long.

The rearrangement joins TRBV7-8 to TRBJ2-7, with D perhaps matching TRBD1 or TRBD2 (5 bases each). The CDR3 sequence is 15 residues long. V was pared by 1 base and J by 3 bases, with 13 bases between. Germline V gives CDR1 SGHVS, CDR2 FQNEAQ. This chain's CDR3 is CASSLEAGTNYEQYF. As DNA, the CDR3 is TGTGCCAGCAGCTTAGAGGCAGGGACCAACTACGAGCAGTACTTC. The whole variable domain, remainder taken from reference TRBV7-8 and TRBJ2-7, is GAGVSQSPRYKVAKRGQDVALRCDPISGHVSLFWYQQALGQGPEFLTYFQNEAQLDKSGLPSDRFFAERPEGSVSTLKIQRTQQEDSAVYLCASSLEAGTNYEQYFGPGTRLTVT.

The rearrangement uses TRBV27 and TRBJ2-1, with D possibly TRBD2 on 5 matching bases. CDR1 is MNHEY, CDR2 SMNVEV, per germline (reference sequence). Trimming shortened V by 0 bases and J by 8 bases, and 17 bases separated the two germline ends. The CDR3 loop spans 16 amino acids. The DNA of the CDR3 is TGTGCCAGCAGTTTATCCTTCGGGGTATTAGGCCATGAGCAGTTCTTC. It encodes CASSLSFGVLGHEQFF.

The chain uses TRBV29-1 and TRBJ2-1; 11 nucleotides match TRBD2. With 7 bases clipped from V and 8 bases from J, the junction kept 16 bases outside the gene matches. CDR1 and CDR2 (germline): SQVTM, ANQGSEA. The CDR3 is 16 residues long. Here the CDR3 DNA reads TGCAGCGCCGAAGGGACTAGCGGAGAAAAGGAGGATGAGCAGTTCTTC. The encoded protein is CSAEGTSGEKEDEQFF.

V gene TRBV6-4 combines with J gene TRBJ1-1; the match to TRBD1 covers 9 bases. Trimming removed 3 bases from V and 4 bases from J; junction bases left unmatched: 0. The germline V gene encodes CDR1 MRHNA and CDR2 SNTAGT. The CDR3 extends over 13 amino acids. Written as DNA, the CDR3 is TGTGCCAGCAGTGAGGGACAGGGCACTGAAGCTTTCTTT. The encoded protein is CASSEGQGTEAFF.

Here the CDR3 DNA reads TGTGCCAGCAGTGACGAGCCGGGCGATGAGCAGTTCTTC. Encoded protein: CASSDEPGDEQFF. The J gene is TRBJ2-1, the V gene TRBV25-1; D remains unclear. V was cut by 3 bases and J by 8 bases, with 11 bases left in between. This CDR3 has 13 amino acids. Germline V gene sequence: CDR1 MGHDK, CDR2 SYGVNS.

This clone is a singleton in its sample. V and J are TRBV7-6 and TRBJ2-7; 9 bases fit TRBD1. In germline, CDR1 is SGHVS, CDR2 FNYEAQ. CDR3 length: 14 amino acids. The V and J ends lost 10 bases and 5 bases, in that order; junction bases with no gene match: 12. The CDR3: CATTTGTGINEQYF. CDR3 DNA sequence: TGTGCCACCACAACCGGGACAGGGATCAACGAGCAGTACTTC.

The chain couples TRBV7-9 to TRBJ2-7, with 10 bases fitting TRBD1. The germline gives CDR1 SEHNR, CDR2 FQNEAQ (reference sequence). J lost 7 bases, V lost 3 bases, and 6 bases had no gene match. The CDR3 consists of 14 residues. The CDR3 reads CASSFPGQGTEQYF. The CDR3 nucleotides read TGTGCCAGCAGCTTTCCGGGACAGGGGACGGAGCAGTACTTC.

The chain carries TRBV5-1 and TRBJ2-7, with a weak D call TRBD2 (6 bases). This CDR3 comprises 14 residues. Germline loops: CDR1 SGHRS, CDR2 YFSETQ. V was shortened by 2 bases and J by 2 bases, with 11 bases between the two germline ends. CDR3 protein: CASSLPSSAYEQYF. CDR3 DNA: TGCGCCAGCAGCTTACCCTCTAGCGCCTACGAGCAGTACTTC.

The genes are TRBV5-1 and TRBJ2-7; D is unresolved. Germline V CDR1 and CDR2: SGHRS, YFSETQ. This CDR3 contains 15 residues. V shed 5 bases and J shed 0 bases, with 15 bases lying between them. CDR3 sequence: CASRVASGGSYEQYF. CDR3 sequence (DNA): TGCGCCAGCAGAGTAGCTTCCGGCGGCTCCTACGAGCAGTACTTC.

Remarks on this clone: Other DNA variants within this sample encode the same CDR3. The CDR3 DNA follows: TGTGCCAGCAGTGGACTAGCGGGTATCTACGAGCAGTACTTC. Its translation: CASSGLAGIYEQYF. This chain joins TRBV27 and TRBJ2-7, with 11 positions matching TRBD2. With V trimmed by 5 bases and J by 3 bases, 3 bases remained unmatched. There are 14 residues in the CDR3. Germline V gene sequence: CDR1 MNHEY, CDR2 SMNVEV (reference sequence).

The rearrangement links TRBV7-2 to TRBJ2-7; 9 bases line up with TRBD2. The germline gives CDR1 SGHTA, CDR2 FQGNSA. The CDR3 runs 15 residues. V shed 4 bases and J 2 bases; nucleotides not matched to a gene: 6. CDR3 sequence: CASSYSPSGTYEQYF. The CDR3 DNA sequence: TGTGCCAGCAGCTATTCACCTAGCGGGACCTACGAGCAGTACTTC.

This chain connects TRBV29-1 to TRBJ2-5; D gene uncertain. Trimming stripped 3 bases from V and 2 bases from J, with 13 bases between. Germline V gene lookup returns CDR1 SQVTM and CDR2 ANQGSEA. The CDR3 totals 14 residues. In DNA, the CDR3 is TGCAGCGTTGAGAGGCTACGCGAGCAAGAGACCCAGTACTTC. Residues: CSVERLREQETQYF. Supplemented by reference TRBV29-1 and TRBJ2-5, the full variable domain reads SAVISQKPSRDICQRGTSLTIQCQVDSQVTMMFWYRQQPGQSLTLIATANQGSEATYESGFVIDKFPISRPNLTFSTLTVSNMSPEDSSIYLCSVERLREQETQYFGPGTRLLVL.

This rearrangement joins TRBV27 to TRBJ1-1; 7 bases are a match to TRBD1. V shed 6 bases and J 5 bases; nucleotides not matched to a gene: 6. The CDR3 loop spans 13 amino acids. The V gene's germline CDR1 is MNHEY and CDR2 SMNVEV (reference sequence). The CDR3 DNA reads TGTGCCAGCAGGGGGCAGGGGGAGACTGAAGCTTTCTTT. This sequence encodes CASRGQGETEAFF.

For this clone: Other DNA sequences within the sample encode an identical CDR3. This rearrangement joins TRBV7-9 to TRBJ1-4, with D perhaps matching TRBD1 (6 bases). Germline V gene sequence: CDR1 SEHNR, CDR2 FQNEAQ (reference sequence). V lost 5 bases and J lost 15, with 16 bases in between. There are 12 residues in the CDR3. This CDR3 reads CASSPSRTELFF. The CDR3 region has the DNA TGTGCCAGCAGCCCCAGCCGGACAGAATTGTTTTTT.

The chain uses TRBV29-1 and TRBJ2-3; 16 nucleotides line up with TRBD2. This CDR3 region has 17 residues. Germline V lookup: CDR1 SQVTM, CDR2 ANQGSEA. The J segment lost 2 bases and the V segment lost 2 bases, leaving 4 bases of the junction unmatched. The CDR3 DNA reads TGCAGCGTTGAACCGGGGACTAGCGGGAGGGTCACAGATACGCAGTATTTT. Encoded protein: CSVEPGTSGRVTDTQYF.

The chain couples TRBV14 to TRBJ1-1; D remains ambiguous. V lost 4 bases to trimming and J lost 2 bases, with 14 bases between them. CDR3 length: 15 amino acids. CDR1 is SGHDN and CDR2 is FVKESK in the germline V gene. Here the CDR3 reads CASSRPDLGNTEAFF. The CDR3 DNA reads as TGTGCCAGCAGCCGACCTGACCTGGGAAACACTGAAGCTTTCTTT.

The CDR3 DNA reads as TGCGCCAGCAGCCGCGGGACAGGCGTACAAGAGACCCAGTACTTC. As protein: CASSRGTGVQETQYF. The chain has TRBV4-3 and TRBJ2-5; 8 bases map to TRBD1. The length of the CDR3 is 15 residues. Per germline, CDR1 LGHNA and CDR2 YSLEER. The J segment lost 2 bases and the V segment lost 4 bases, leaving 6 bases of the junction unmatched.

The chain is built from TRBV5-1 and TRBJ2-7; 9 positions match TRBD1. With 2 bases clipped from V and 3 bases from J, the junction kept 15 bases outside the gene matches. The germline gives CDR1 SGHRS, CDR2 YFSETQ. This CDR3 comprises 18 residues. CDR3 residues: CASSFGDREVYPRYEQYF. The DNA of the CDR3 is TGCGCCAGCAGCTTTGGGGACAGGGAGGTTTATCCTCGCTACGAGCAGTACTTC.